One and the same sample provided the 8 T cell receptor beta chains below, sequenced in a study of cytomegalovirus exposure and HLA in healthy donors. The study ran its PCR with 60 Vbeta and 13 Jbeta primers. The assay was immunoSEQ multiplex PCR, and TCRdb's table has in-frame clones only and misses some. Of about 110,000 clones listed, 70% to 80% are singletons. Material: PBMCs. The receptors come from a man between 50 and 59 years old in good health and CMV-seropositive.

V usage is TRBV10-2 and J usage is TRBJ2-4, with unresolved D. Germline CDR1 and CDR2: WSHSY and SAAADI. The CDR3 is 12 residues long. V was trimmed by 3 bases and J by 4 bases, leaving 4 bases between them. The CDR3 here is CASSDRKNIQYF. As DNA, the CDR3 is TGCGCCAGCAGTGACAGAAAAAACATTCAGTACTTC.

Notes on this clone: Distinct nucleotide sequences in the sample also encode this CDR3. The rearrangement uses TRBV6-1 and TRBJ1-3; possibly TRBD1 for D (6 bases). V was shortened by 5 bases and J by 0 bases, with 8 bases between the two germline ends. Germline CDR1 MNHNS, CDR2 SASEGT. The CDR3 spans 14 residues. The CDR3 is CASSTGSSGNTIYF. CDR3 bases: TGTGCCAGCAGTACAGGGAGCTCTGGAAACACCATATATTTT.

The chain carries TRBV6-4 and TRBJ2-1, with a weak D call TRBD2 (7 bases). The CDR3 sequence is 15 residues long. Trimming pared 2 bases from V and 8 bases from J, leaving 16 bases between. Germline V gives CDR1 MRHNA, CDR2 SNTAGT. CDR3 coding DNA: TGTGCCAGCAGTGACGAGGGAGGGGGTCACGATGAGCAGTTCTTC. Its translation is CASSDEGGGHDEQFF.

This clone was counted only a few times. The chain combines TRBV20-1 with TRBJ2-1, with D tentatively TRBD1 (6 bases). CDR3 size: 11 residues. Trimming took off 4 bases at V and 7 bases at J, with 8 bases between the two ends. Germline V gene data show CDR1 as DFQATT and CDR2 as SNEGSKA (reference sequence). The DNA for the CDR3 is TGCAGTGCTACCAGGGGAAATGAGCAGTTCTTC. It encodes CSATRGNEQFF.

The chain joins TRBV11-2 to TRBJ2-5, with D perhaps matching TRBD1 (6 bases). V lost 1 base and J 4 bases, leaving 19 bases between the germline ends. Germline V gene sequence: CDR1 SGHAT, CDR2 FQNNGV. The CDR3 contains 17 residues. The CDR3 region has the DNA TGTGCCAGCAGCTTAGGGGGTCAGGGGAGTCGGGCAGAGACCCAGTACTTC. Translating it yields CASSLGGQGSRAETQYF.

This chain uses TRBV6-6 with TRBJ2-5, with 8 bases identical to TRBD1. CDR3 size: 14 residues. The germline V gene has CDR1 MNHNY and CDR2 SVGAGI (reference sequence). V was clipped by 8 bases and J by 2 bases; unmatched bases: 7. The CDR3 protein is CASWTGRRQETQYF. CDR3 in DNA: TGTGCCAGCTGGACAGGGAGGCGACAAGAGACCCAGTACTTC.

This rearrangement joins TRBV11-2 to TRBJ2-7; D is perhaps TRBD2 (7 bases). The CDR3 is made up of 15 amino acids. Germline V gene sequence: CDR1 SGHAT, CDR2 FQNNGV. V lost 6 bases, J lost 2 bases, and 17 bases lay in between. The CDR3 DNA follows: TGTGCCAGCAGAAGTAGGGGGGGGAAGCCCTACGAGCAGTACTTC. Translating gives CASRSRGGKPYEQYF.

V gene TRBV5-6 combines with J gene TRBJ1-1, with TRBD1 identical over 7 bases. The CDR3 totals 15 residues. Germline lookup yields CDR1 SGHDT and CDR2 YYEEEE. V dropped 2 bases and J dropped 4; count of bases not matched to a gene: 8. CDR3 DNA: TGTGCCAGCAGCTTCCCAGGGGGAAAGGTCACTGAAGCTTTCTTT. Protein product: CASSFPGGKVTEAFF.